These 5 T cell receptor beta chains came from one sample sequenced in a study of regulatory T cells in long-lasting Graves disease. Time point denoted: newly diagnosed GD, antithyroid drugs for less than 3 months. RNA extracted from PBMCs served as the sequencing template. Investigators prepared the TCR beta libraries by applying iRepertoire HTBI primers and Arm-PCR of CDR3 regions. TCRdb processed the multiplex PCR reads anew with MiXCR; each CDR3 protein has one entry. The repertoire consists of about 560,000 distinct CDR3 sequences, with 15% to 20% occurring once and the leading ten covering about 12%. These data are also associated with another study on T cells in Graves' hyperthyroidism and ophthalmopathy.

Sequencing used peripheral blood mononuclear cells (PBMCs), obtained at new diagnosis, from a patient treated with antithyroid drugs. The receptor set was obtained from a man younger than 35 with Graves disease.

This clonotype occurred many times. V is TRBV27 and J is TRBJ1-1; D unresolved. The ends were cut back, 6 bases at V and 1 base at J, with 15 bases in the middle. Germline CDR1 reads MNHEY; CDR2 reads SMNVEV (reference sequence). CDR3 length: 15 amino acids. CDR3 coding DNA: TGTGCCAGCAGCTTAGCGGGGTTGTGGAACACTGAAGCTTTCTTT. Its translation is CASSLAGLWNTEAFF.

The V and J genes are TRBV27 and TRBJ2-1; TRBD2 agrees at 16 bases. V lost 5 bases to trimming and J lost 12 bases; unmatched junction nucleotides: 13. CDR1 and CDR2 (germline): MNHEY, SMNVEV (reference sequence). The CDR3 contains 17 residues. CDR3 region: CASSQQSGTSGRGGQFF. In DNA form, the CDR3 reads TGTGCCAGCAGTCAACAGTCCGGGACTAGCGGGAGGGGGGGGCAGTTCTTC.

The chain recombines TRBV19 with TRBJ2-7; 7 positions match TRBD2. Per germline, CDR1 LNHDA and CDR2 SQIVND (reference sequence). J gave up 3 bases and V 6 bases, and 8 bases lay outside the gene matches. The CDR3 is made up of 14 amino acids. The CDR3 is CASSFRTSDYEQYF. The CDR3 nucleotides read TGTGCCAGTAGCTTTAGGACTAGTGACTACGAGCAGTACTTC. Combining the CDR3 with reference TRBV19 and TRBJ2-7 gives the whole variable domain DGGITQSPKYLFRKEGQNVTLSCEQNLNHDAMYWYRQDPGQGLRLIYYSQIVNDFQKGDIAEGYSVSREKKESFPLTVTSAQKNPTAFYLCASSFRTSDYEQYFGPGTRLTVT.

The chain carries TRBV5-4 and TRBJ2-1; perhaps TRBD2 as D (6 bases). There are 13 residues in the CDR3. V shed 4 bases and J shed 7 bases, with 12 bases lying between them. Germline CDR1 and CDR2: SGHNT and YYREEE (reference sequence). CDR3: CASSETSGNEQFF. The CDR3 bases are TGTGCCAGCAGCGAGACCAGCGGGAATGAGCAGTTCTTC.

This clonotype has a handful of counts. The CDR3 loop reads CASSEGTSGVFEQFF. The CDR3 nucleotides are TGTGCCAGCAGCGAAGGGACTAGCGGGGTTTTTGAGCAGTTCTTC. J is TRBJ2-1 and V is TRBV9; 13 positions match TRBD2. Germline V gives CDR1 SGDLS, CDR2 YYNGEE. V shed 3 bases and J 9 bases; nucleotides not matched to a gene: 6. The CDR3 totals 15 residues.